Below are 9 T cell receptor beta chains sequenced from a single sample in a study of blood T cell repertoires in COVID-19. The data were produced by immunoSEQ multiplex PCR, yet TCRdb's version contains in-frame clones alone and is incomplete. The table shows about 190,000 clones, with about four fifths occurring only once. The material sequenced was PBMCs or T cells enriched from blood (not recorded which). The receptors stem from a woman in her twenties or thirties who had recovered from COVID-19.

The chain uses TRBV2 and TRBJ1-2; TRBD1 is a possible D gene (6 bases). The CDR3 is made up of 14 amino acids. V dropped 1 base and J dropped 6 bases, with 12 bases sitting between them. Germline CDR1 and CDR2: SNHLY and FYNNEI. CDR3 nucleotides: TGTGCCAGCAGTGAAGGACAGGTTTCGAATGGCTACACCTTC. Translating gives CASSEGQVSNGYTF.

The J gene is TRBJ1-5, the V gene TRBV2; D is perhaps TRBD1 (5 bases). CDR1 is SNHLY, CDR2 FYNNEI, per germline. V shed 7 bases and J shed 3 bases, with 13 bases lying between them. CDR3 length equals 14 residues. The CDR3 spells CASTWDSLNQPQHF. DNA for the CDR3: TGTGCCAGCACCTGGGACTCCCTCAATCAGCCCCAGCATTTT.

This clone was seen just once. This chain connects TRBV18 to TRBJ1-6; D is perhaps TRBD1 (6 bases). Trimming shortened V by 0 bases and J by 8 bases, and 11 bases separated the two germline ends. CDR1 is KGHSH and CDR2 is LQKENI in the germline V gene. This CDR3 has 15 amino acids. The CDR3 reads CASSPPAGVHSPLHF. The DNA for the CDR3 is TGTGCCAGCTCACCACCGGCAGGGGTGCATTCACCCCTCCACTTT.

The chain couples TRBV5-1 to TRBJ2-3; no clear D gene. The germline V gene encodes CDR1 SGHRS and CDR2 YFSETQ. This CDR3 region has 13 residues. The germline V and J ends were trimmed by 1 base and 3 bases, with 6 bases remaining between them. This CDR3 reads CASSLFQTDTQYF. DNA of the CDR3: TGCGCCAGCAGCTTGTTCCAGACAGATACGCAGTATTTT. Variable domain in full (rest from reference TRBV5-1 and TRBJ2-3): KAGVTQTPRYLIKTRGQQVTLSCSPISGHRSVSWYQQTPGQGLQFLFEYFSETQRNKGNFPGRFSGRQFSNSRSEMNVSTLELGDSALYLCASSLFQTDTQYFGPGTRLTVL.

This chain connects TRBV7-8 to TRBJ2-2, with 9 bases aligning to TRBD2. The CDR3 length is 18 residues. The germline V gene has CDR1 SGHVS and CDR2 FQNEAQ. V shed 5 bases, J shed 6 bases, and the junction held 16 bases outside the gene matches. For the CDR3, the DNA is TGTGCCAGCAGCCGAGCAGCGAGTGGCGGGAGGGCCTCCGGGGAGCTGTTTTTT. Translation gives CASSRAASGGRASGELFF.

The genes are TRBV19 and TRBJ1-3; D might be TRBD1 (6 bases). From germline, CDR1 is LNHDA and CDR2 SQIVND (reference sequence). This CDR3 has 14 residues. V lost 7 bases and J lost 4, with 14 bases in between. The CDR3 DNA reads as TGTGCCAGTACGGTTGTCACAGGGGGAAACACCATATATTTT. This encodes CASTVVTGGNTIYF.

The chain carries TRBV19 and TRBJ1-3; D uncertain. Trimming took off 7 bases at V and 4 bases at J, with 14 bases between the two ends. The CDR3 covers 14 residues. Per germline, CDR1 LNHDA and CDR2 SQIVND (reference sequence). CDR3 residues: CASNDAARGNTIYF. For the CDR3, the DNA is TGTGCCAGTAACGACGCGGCGAGGGGAAACACCATATATTTT.

This clone was counted a single time. The chain joins TRBV7-8 to TRBJ1-3, with 7 bases fitting TRBD1. Germline assignment: CDR1 SGHVS and CDR2 FQNEAQ. V was pared by 2 bases and J by 0 bases, with 10 bases of the junction left unmatched. The CDR3 spans 18 residues. CDR3 sequence (DNA): TGTGCCAGCAGCTTAATAAGTGGGACAGACCCCTCTGGAAACACCATATATTTT. Its translation is CASSLISGTDPSGNTIYF. Drawing the rest from reference TRBV7-8 and TRBJ1-3, the complete variable domain is GAGVSQSPRYKVAKRGQDVALRCDPISGHVSLFWYQQALGQGPEFLTYFQNEAQLDKSGLPSDRFFAERPEGSVSTLKIQRTQQEDSAVYLCASSLISGTDPSGNTIYFGEGSWLTVV.

V usage is TRBV5-1 and J usage is TRBJ2-5, with 9 bases that match TRBD1. CDR3 length equals 17 residues. Trimming took 0 bases from V and 2 from J; bases not matched to a gene: 8. Germline V gene sequence: CDR1 SGHRS, CDR2 YFSETQ. CDR3 protein: CASSLGDRVREQETQYF. The CDR3 nucleotides are TGCGCCAGCAGCTTGGGGGACAGGGTGAGGGAACAAGAGACCCAGTACTTC.